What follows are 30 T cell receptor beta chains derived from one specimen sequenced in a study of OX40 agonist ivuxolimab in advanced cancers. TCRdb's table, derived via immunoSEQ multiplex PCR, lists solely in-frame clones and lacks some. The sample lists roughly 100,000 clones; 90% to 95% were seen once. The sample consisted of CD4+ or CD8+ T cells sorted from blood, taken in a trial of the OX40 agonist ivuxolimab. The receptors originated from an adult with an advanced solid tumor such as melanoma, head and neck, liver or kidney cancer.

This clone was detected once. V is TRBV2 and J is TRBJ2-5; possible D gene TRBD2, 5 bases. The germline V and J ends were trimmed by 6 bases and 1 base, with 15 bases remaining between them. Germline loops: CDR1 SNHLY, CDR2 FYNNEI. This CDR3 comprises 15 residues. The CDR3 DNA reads TGTGCCAGCAGGAGGGCCCTCCAGATCCAAGAGACCCAGTACTTC. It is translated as CASRRALQIQETQYF.

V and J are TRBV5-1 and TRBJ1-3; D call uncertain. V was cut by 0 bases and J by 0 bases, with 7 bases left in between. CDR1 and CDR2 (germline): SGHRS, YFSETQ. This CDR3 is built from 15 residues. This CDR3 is CASSLAPLSGNTIYF. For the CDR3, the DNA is TGCGCCAGCAGCTTGGCACCTCTCTCTGGAAACACCATATATTTT.

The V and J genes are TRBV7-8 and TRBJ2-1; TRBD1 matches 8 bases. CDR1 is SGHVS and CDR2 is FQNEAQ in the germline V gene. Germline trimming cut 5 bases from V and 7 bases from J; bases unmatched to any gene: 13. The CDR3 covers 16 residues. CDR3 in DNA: TGTGCCAGCAGCCCCCAACAGGGGGGTACGTTTAATGAGCAGTTCTTC. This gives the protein CASSPQQGGTFNEQFF.

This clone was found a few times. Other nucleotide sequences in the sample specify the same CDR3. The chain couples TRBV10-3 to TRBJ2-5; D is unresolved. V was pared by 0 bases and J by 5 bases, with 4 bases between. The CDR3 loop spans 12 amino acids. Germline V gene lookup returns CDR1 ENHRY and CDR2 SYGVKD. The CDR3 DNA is TGTGCCATCAGTGAGTCGCGGGAGACCCAGTACTTC. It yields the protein CAISESRETQYF.

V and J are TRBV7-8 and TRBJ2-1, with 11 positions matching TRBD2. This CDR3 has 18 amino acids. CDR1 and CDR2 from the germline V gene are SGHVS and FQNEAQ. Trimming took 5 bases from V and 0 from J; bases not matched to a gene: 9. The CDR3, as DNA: TGTGCCAGCAGCCTCAGGGGGCTAGCGGGAGGCTCCTACAATGAGCAGTTCTTC. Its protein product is CASSLRGLAGGSYNEQFF.

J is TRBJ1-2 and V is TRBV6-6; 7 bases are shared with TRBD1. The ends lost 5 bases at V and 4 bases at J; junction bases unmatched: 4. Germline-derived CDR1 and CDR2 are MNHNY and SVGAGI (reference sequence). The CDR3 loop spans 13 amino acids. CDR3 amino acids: CASSPGTVYGYTF. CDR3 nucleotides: TGTGCCAGCAGTCCCGGGACAGTCTATGGCTACACCTTC.

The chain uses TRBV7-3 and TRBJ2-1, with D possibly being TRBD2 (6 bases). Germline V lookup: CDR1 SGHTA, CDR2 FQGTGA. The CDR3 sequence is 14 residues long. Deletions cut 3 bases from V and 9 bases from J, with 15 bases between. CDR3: CASSFSTSSGEQFF. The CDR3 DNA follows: TGTGCCAGCAGCTTCTCGACTAGTAGTGGTGAGCAGTTCTTC.

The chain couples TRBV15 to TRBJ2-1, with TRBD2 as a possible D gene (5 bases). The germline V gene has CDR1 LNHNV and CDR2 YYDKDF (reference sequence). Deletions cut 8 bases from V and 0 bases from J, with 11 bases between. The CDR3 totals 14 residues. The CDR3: CATRAESSYNEQFF. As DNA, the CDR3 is TGTGCCACCCGAGCGGAGAGCTCCTACAATGAGCAGTTCTTC.

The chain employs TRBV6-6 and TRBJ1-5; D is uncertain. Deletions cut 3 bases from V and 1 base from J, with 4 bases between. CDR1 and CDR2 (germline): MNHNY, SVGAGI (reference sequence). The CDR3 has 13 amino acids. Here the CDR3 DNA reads TGTGCCAGCAGTTATAGGAGCAATCAGCCCCAGCATTTT. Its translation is CASSYRSNQPQHF.

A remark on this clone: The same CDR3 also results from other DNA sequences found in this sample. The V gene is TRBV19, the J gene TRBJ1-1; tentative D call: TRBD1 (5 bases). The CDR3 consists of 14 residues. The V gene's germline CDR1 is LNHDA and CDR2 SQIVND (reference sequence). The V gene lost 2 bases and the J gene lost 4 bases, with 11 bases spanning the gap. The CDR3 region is CASSILLGVTEAFF. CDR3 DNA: TGTGCCAGTAGTATATTGCTGGGGGTCACTGAAGCTTTCTTT.

The CDR3 DNA reads as TGTGCCAGTAGTATCACAACAGGGGCTTCGAATCAGCCCCAGCATTTT. This codes for CASSITTGASNQPQHF. The chain carries TRBV19 and TRBJ1-5, with 7 nucleotides matching TRBD1. Germline lookup yields CDR1 LNHDA and CDR2 SQIVND (reference sequence). The V segment lost 3 bases and the J segment 4 bases; nucleotides outside the gene matches: 9. This CDR3 has 16 residues.

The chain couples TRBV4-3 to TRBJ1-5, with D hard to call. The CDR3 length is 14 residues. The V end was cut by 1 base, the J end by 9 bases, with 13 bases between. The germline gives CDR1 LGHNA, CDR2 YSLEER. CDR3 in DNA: TGCGCCAGCAGCCAAGGAGGGTTAGCGCGGCCCCAGCATTTT. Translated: CASSQGGLARPQHF.

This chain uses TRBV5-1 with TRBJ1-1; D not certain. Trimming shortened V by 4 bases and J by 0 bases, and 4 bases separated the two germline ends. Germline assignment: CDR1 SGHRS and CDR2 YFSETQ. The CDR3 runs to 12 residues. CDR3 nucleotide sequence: TGCGCCAGCAGCAGGGTGAACACTGAAGCTTTCTTT. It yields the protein CASSRVNTEAFF.

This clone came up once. CDR3 region: CASSVHSNQPQHF. The CDR3 bases are TGTGCCAGCAGTGTTCATAGCAATCAGCCCCAGCATTTT. This chain uses TRBV6-1 with TRBJ1-5; no clear D. Between the trimmed V and J ends, which lost 4 bases and 0 bases, there was a span of 4 bases. The CDR3 has 13 amino acids. Germline-derived CDR1 and CDR2 are MNHNS and SASEGT.

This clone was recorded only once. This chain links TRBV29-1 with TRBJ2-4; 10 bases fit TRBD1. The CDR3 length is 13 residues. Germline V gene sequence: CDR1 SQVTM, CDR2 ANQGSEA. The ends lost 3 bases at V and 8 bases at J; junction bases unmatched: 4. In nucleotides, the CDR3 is TGCAGCGTTGATACGGACAGGGGGGACATTCAGTACTTC. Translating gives CSVDTDRGDIQYF.

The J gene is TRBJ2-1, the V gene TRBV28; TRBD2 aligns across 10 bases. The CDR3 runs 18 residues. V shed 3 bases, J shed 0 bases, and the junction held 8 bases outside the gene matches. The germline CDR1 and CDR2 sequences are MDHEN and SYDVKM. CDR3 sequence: CASSLPLAGKSSYNEQFF. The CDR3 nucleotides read TGTGCCAGCAGTTTGCCACTAGCGGGGAAGAGCTCCTACAATGAGCAGTTCTTC. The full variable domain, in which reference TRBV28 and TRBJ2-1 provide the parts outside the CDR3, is DVKVTQSSRYLVKRTGEKVFLECVQDMDHENMFWYRQDPGLGLRLIYFSYDVKMKEKGDIPEGYSVSREKKERFSLILESASTNQTSMYLCASSLPLAGKSSYNEQFFGPGTRLTVL.

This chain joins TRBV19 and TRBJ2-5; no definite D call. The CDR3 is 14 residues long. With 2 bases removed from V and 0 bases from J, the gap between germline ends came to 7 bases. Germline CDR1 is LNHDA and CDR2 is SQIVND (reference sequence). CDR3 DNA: TGTGCCAGTAGTATAAACGGGTACCAAGAGACCCAGTACTTC. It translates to CASSINGYQETQYF.

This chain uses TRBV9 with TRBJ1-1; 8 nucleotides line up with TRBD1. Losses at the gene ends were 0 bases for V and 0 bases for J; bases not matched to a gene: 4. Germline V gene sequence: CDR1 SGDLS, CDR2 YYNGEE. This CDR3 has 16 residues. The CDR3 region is CASSVGTGLLNTEAFF. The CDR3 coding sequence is TGTGCCAGCAGCGTAGGGACAGGGCTTTTGAACACTGAAGCTTTCTTT.

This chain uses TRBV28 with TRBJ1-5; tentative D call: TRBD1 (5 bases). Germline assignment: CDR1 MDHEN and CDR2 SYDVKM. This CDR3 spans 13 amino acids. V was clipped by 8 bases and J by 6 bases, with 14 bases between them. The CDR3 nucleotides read TGTGCCAGCCGGGTCCAGGGCGCTCAGCCCCAGCATTTT. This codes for CASRVQGAQPQHF.

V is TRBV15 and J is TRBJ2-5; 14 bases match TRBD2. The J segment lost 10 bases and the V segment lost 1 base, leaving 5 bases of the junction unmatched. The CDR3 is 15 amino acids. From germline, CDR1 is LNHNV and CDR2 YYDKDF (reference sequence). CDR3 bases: TGTGCCACCAGCAGAGGGGGACTAGCGGGAGTGGACCAGTACTTC. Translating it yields CATSRGGLAGVDQYF.

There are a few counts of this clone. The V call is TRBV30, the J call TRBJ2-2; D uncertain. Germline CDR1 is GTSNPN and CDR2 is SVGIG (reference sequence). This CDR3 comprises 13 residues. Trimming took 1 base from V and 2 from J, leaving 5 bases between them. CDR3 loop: CAWSGLNTGELFF. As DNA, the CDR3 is TGTGCCTGGAGTGGGCTTAACACCGGGGAGCTGTTTTTT.

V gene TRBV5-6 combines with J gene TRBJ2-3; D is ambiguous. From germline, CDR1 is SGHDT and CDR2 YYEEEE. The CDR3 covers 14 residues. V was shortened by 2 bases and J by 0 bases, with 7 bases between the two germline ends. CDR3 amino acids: CASSFPTSTDTQYF. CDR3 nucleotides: TGTGCCAGCAGCTTCCCAACTAGCACAGATACGCAGTATTTT.

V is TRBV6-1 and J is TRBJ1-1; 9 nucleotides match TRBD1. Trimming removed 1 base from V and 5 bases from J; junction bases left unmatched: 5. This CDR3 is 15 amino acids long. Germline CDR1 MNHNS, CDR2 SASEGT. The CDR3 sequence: CASSEVGQGLTEAFF. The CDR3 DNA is TGTGCCAGCAGTGAAGTTGGACAGGGGCTAACTGAAGCTTTCTTT.

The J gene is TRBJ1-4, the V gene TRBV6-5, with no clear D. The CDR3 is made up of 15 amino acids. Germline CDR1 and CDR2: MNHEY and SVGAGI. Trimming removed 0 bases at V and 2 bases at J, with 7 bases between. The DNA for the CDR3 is TGTGCCAGCAGTTACTCTCGGTTGACTAATGAAAAACTGTTTTTT. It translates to CASSYSRLTNEKLFF.

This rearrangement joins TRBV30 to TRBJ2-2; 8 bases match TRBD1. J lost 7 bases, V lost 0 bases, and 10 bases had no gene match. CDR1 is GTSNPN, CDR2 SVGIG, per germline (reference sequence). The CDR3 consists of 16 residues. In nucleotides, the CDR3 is TGTGCCTGGAGTGTACGTGGAGACAGGGGAGGCGGGGAGCTGTTTTTT. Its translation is CAWSVRGDRGGGELFF. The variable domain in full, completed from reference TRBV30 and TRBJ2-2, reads SQTIHQWPATLVQPVGSPLSLECTVEGTSNPNLYWYRQAAGRGLQLLFYSVGIGQISSEVPQNLSASRPQDRQFILSSKKLLLSDSGFYLCAWSVRGDRGGGELFFGEGSRLTVL.

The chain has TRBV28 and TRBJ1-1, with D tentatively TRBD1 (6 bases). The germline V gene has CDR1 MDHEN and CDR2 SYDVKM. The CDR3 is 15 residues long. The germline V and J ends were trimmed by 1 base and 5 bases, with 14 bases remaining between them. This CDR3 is CASSLFYREKTEAFF. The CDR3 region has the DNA TGTGCCAGCAGTTTATTTTACAGGGAAAAAACTGAAGCTTTCTTT.

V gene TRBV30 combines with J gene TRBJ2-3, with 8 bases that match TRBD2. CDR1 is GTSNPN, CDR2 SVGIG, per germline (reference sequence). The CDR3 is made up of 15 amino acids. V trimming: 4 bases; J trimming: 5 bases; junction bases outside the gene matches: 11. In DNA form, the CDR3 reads TGTGCCTGGATGAGGCGAGCGGGGGTACAAGATACGCAGTATTTT. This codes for CAWMRRAGVQDTQYF.

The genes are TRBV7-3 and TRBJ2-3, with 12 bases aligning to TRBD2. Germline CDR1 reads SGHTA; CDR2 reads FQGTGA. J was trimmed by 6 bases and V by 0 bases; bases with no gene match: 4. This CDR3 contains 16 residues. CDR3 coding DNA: TGTGCCAGCAGCTTAACCCCTAGCGGGGGGGCGGATACGCAGTATTTT. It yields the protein CASSLTPSGGADTQYF.

In nucleotides, the CDR3 is TGTGCCAGCAGTGAATCTACTAGCGGGGGACTAACAGATACGCAGTATTTT. This translates into CASSESTSGGLTDTQYF. The chain links TRBV6-1 to TRBJ2-3, with 11 positions matching TRBD2. CDR1 and CDR2 from the germline V gene are MNHNS and SASEGT. V trimming: 2 bases; J trimming: 3 bases; junction bases outside the gene matches: 7. The CDR3 contains 17 residues.

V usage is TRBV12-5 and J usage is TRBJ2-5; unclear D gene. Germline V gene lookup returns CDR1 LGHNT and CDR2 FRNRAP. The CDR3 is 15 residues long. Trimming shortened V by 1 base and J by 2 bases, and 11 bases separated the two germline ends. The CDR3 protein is CASGLGTGLQETQYF. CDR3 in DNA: TGTGCTAGTGGTTTGGGTACTGGCTTACAAGAGACCCAGTACTTC.